This TCR beta chain was observed in a study of T cell repertoires in cytomegalovirus infection. As for the study in general: Public TCR beta signature analysis indicated the presence of both CMV infection and matching HLA type.

V was pared by 4 bases and J by 0 bases, with 8 bases of the junction left unmatched. The CDR3 totals 17 residues. The germline V gene encodes CDR1 MRHNA and CDR2 SNTAGT. The study, taken as a whole, reports: Summed frequency of shared TCR beta families picked out CMV carriers who also had the relevant HLA. The response measured ex vivo was dominated by TCR beta clonotypes (HLA-C-restricted and CMV-specific).

MiXCR, run by TCRdb on the reads, gives a single entry per CDR3 protein. This repertoire shows 900,000 to 950,000 distinct CDR3 sequences, less than 35% found once; its top ten account for over 11%. As regards this clonotype: The antigen is unknown.

The chain recombines TRBV6-4 with TRBJ2-1; 8 nucleotides align to TRBD1. The source was cultured CD8+ T cells from PBMCs, collected from culture after CMV antigen stimulation. The clonotype was recovered from a human donor in good health (CMV status not recorded). Some clones in this sample may be carry-over from other donors' samples. The CDR3 reads CASSALPTGGSYNEQFF. The CDR3 DNA reads as TGTGCCAGCAGTGCCCTCCCCACAGGGGGCTCCTACAATGAGCAGTTCTTC.